The next 28 T cell receptor beta chains were all read from a single sample in a study of PD-1 blockade in classical Hodgkin lymphoma. Assay: immunoSEQ multiplex PCR; the TCRdb copy retains only in-frame clones and omits some. The profile shows about 9,500 clones, just over 85% of them singletons. Time point: newly diagnosed, previously untreated cHL patient sample. It was by magnetic negative selection that CD8+ T cells were isolated from thawed PBMCs. Sequencing was carried out using CD8+ T cells from blood. These receptors all come from a human donor with classical Hodgkin lymphoma.

The rearrangement links TRBV12-5 to TRBJ1-1, with 7 positions matching TRBD1. J gave up 0 bases and V 6 bases, and 7 bases lay outside the gene matches. The CDR3 runs 15 residues. Germline assignment: CDR1 LGHNT and CDR2 FRNRAP. The CDR3 region has the DNA TGTGCTAGTGGCCAGAGGGACAGATTGAACACTGAAGCTTTCTTT. Amino acid sequence: CASGQRDRLNTEAFF. The full variable domain, with the rest looked up from reference TRBV12-5 and TRBJ1-1, is DARVTQTPRHKVTEMGQEVTMRCQPILGHNTVFWYRQTMMQGLELLAYFRNRAPLDDSGMPKDRFSAEMPDATLATLKIQPSEPRDSAVYFCASGQRDRLNTEAFFGQGTRLTVV.

This chain joins TRBV10-3 and TRBJ1-3; D might be TRBD1 (5 bases). Germline lookup yields CDR1 ENHRY and CDR2 SYGVKD. With 11 bases removed from V and 6 bases from J, the gap between germline ends came to 17 bases. The CDR3 sequence is 13 residues long. The CDR3 DNA sequence: TGTGCCTCCACGGGGGAGGCTGTAAACACCATATATTTT. It codes for CASTGEAVNTIYF.

This clone is classed as large. As DNA, the CDR3 is TGTGCCAGTAGTATAGATACGGGGCTAGACACTGAAGCTTTCTTT. Translating it yields CASSIDTGLDTEAFF. This rearrangement joins TRBV19 to TRBJ1-1, with D maybe TRBD1 (5 bases). Trimming stripped 0 bases from V and 3 bases from J, with 11 bases between. Per germline, CDR1 LNHDA and CDR2 SQIVND (reference sequence). The CDR3 contains 15 residues.

The chain joins TRBV27 to TRBJ2-1; no firm D call. CDR1 is MNHEY, CDR2 SMNVEV, per germline (reference sequence). The V end was cut by 1 base, the J end by 5 bases, with 9 bases between. This CDR3 spans 14 amino acids. The CDR3 nucleotides read TGTGCCAGCAGTTTATTCGCGGTAAACAATGAGCAGTTCTTC. It is translated as CASSLFAVNNEQFF.

This chain joins TRBV27 and TRBJ2-3; D ambiguous. Trimming removed 3 bases at V and 4 bases at J, with 5 bases between. The CDR3 has 12 residues. CDR1 and CDR2 (germline): MNHEY, SMNVEV (reference sequence). CDR3 bases: TGTGCCAGCAGTTTTCCCGCAGATACGCAGTATTTT. Encoded protein: CASSFPADTQYF.

The chain is built from TRBV28 and TRBJ1-1, with a weak D call TRBD1 (5 bases). The V end was cut by 3 bases, the J end by 4 bases, with 6 bases between. The CDR3 is 12 amino acids. Germline-derived CDR1 and CDR2 are MDHEN and SYDVKM. CDR3 nucleotide sequence: TGTGCCAGCAGTTTCGACAGCACTGAAGCTTTCTTT. Residues: CASSFDSTEAFF.

The chain joins TRBV11-2 to TRBJ1-2; no definite D call. V was shortened by 6 bases and J by 0 bases, with 8 bases between the two germline ends. CDR1 is SGHAT and CDR2 is FQNNGV in the germline V gene. The CDR3 loop spans 13 amino acids. The CDR3 loop reads CASSAGTNYGYTF. CDR3 nucleotide sequence: TGTGCCAGCAGTGCAGGAACTAACTATGGCTACACCTTC.

The chain carries TRBV5-1 and TRBJ2-7, with TRBD2 as a possible D gene (5 bases). Germline V gene lookup returns CDR1 SGHRS and CDR2 YFSETQ. The CDR3 covers 12 residues. The CDR3 DNA reads as TGCGCATCACGGGGTGCCGCCTACGAGCAGTACTTC. Its translation: CASRGAAYEQYF.

Concerning this clone: The sample contains more than one DNA sequence encoding this CDR3. This chain links TRBV7-8 with TRBJ2-3; D gene uncertain. V dropped 1 base and J dropped 0 bases, with 2 bases sitting between them. The CDR3 is 13 residues long. Germline V lookup: CDR1 SGHVS, CDR2 FQNEAQ. CDR3 DNA sequence: TGTGCCAGCAGCTTAGTTAGCACAGATACGCAGTATTTT. Amino acid sequence: CASSLVSTDTQYF. Full variable domain (outside the CDR3, taken from reference TRBV7-8 and TRBJ2-3): GAGVSQSPRYKVAKRGQDVALRCDPISGHVSLFWYQQALGQGPEFLTYFQNEAQLDKSGLPSDRFFAERPEGSVSTLKIQRTQQEDSAVYLCASSLVSTDTQYFGPGTRLTVL.

The sample holds one count of this clone. This chain links TRBV10-2 with TRBJ2-3; TRBD1 is a possible D gene (6 bases). From germline, CDR1 is WSHSY and CDR2 SAAADI. Between the trimmed V and J ends, which lost 2 bases and 4 bases, there was a span of 13 bases. This CDR3 is 15 amino acids long. CDR3 region: CASSETTGIADTQYF. The DNA of the CDR3 is TGCGCCAGCAGTGAGACAACAGGGATCGCAGATACGCAGTATTTT.

The chain employs TRBV18 and TRBJ2-2, with 8 positions matching TRBD2. The V gene's germline CDR1 is KGHSH and CDR2 LQKENI. The CDR3 runs 15 residues. Trimming took 2 bases from V and 3 from J; bases not matched to a gene: 2. As DNA, the CDR3 is TGTGCCAGCTCACCAGCGGGGGGATACACCGGGGAGCTGTTTTTT. Encoded protein: CASSPAGGYTGELFF.

V gene TRBV6-4 combines with J gene TRBJ2-6; TRBD1 aligns across 7 bases. CDR3 length: 16 residues. The V gene end was trimmed by 6 bases and the J gene end by 2 bases; junction bases not matched to a gene: 7. From germline, CDR1 is MRHNA and CDR2 SNTAGT. The CDR3 DNA sequence: TGTGCCAGCAGCGCCGAAACAGGGGCTGGGGCCAACGTCCTGACTTTC. It is translated as CASSAETGAGANVLTF.

This chain connects TRBV7-9 to TRBJ1-6, with TRBD1 as a possible D gene (6 bases). This CDR3 has 14 residues. Germline lookup yields CDR1 SEHNR and CDR2 FQNEAQ (reference sequence). Trimming removed 1 base at V and 6 bases at J, with 7 bases between. CDR3 region: CASSLGDTNSPLHF. In DNA form, the CDR3 reads TGTGCCAGCAGCTTAGGGGACACTAATTCACCCCTCCACTTT.

The chain uses TRBV19 and TRBJ2-5; 15 nucleotides agree with TRBD2. The CDR3 runs 16 residues. V lost 6 bases and J lost 3; bases outside the gene matches: 5. The germline gives CDR1 LNHDA, CDR2 SQIVND (reference sequence). The CDR3 sequence: CASSDGLAGGKETQYF. The CDR3 region has the DNA TGTGCCAGTAGCGACGGACTAGCGGGGGGGAAAGAGACCCAGTACTTC.

The genes are TRBV27 and TRBJ2-3; D is uncertain. CDR3 size: 11 residues. Trimming removed 8 bases from V and 6 bases from J, with 9 bases in between. In germline, CDR1 is MNHEY, CDR2 SMNVEV (reference sequence). The CDR3 DNA reads TGTGCCAGCCGATTCTCGGATACGCAGTATTTT. Encoded protein: CASRFSDTQYF.

The V gene is TRBV19, the J gene TRBJ2-2; the match to TRBD2 covers 11 bases. The CDR3 is 18 residues long. Germline V CDR1 and CDR2: LNHDA, SQIVND (reference sequence). Unmatched junction bases numbered 9, after V lost 6 bases and J lost 0 bases. CDR3 sequence reads: CASRILLAGATNTGELFF. CDR3 coding DNA: TGTGCCAGTAGGATACTACTAGCGGGGGCCACGAACACCGGGGAGCTGTTTTTT. The full variable domain, with the rest looked up from reference TRBV19 and TRBJ2-2, is DGGITQSPKYLFRKEGQNVTLSCEQNLNHDAMYWYRQDPGQGLRLIYYSQIVNDFQKGDIAEGYSVSREKKESFPLTVTSAQKNPTAFYLCASRILLAGATNTGELFFGEGSRLTVL.

The V gene is TRBV10-2, the J gene TRBJ2-7; TRBD2 aligns across 8 bases. J was trimmed by 4 bases and V by 3 bases; bases with no gene match: 8. Looked up from germline, CDR1 is WSHSY and CDR2 is SAAADI. This CDR3 spans 15 amino acids. The CDR3 is CASSDIRGGRYEQYF. CDR3 nucleotide sequence: TGCGCCAGCAGTGATATACGGGGGGGCAGGTACGAGCAGTACTTC.

V usage is TRBV5-4 and J usage is TRBJ1-4; possibly TRBD1 for D (5 bases). This CDR3 has 13 amino acids. CDR1 and CDR2 (germline): SGHNT, YYREEE (reference sequence). Trimming cost V 6 bases and J 7 bases, with 13 bases left between them. As DNA, the CDR3 is TGTGCCAGCACCCTTGAGGGGAGTGAAAAACTGTTTTTT. Amino acids: CASTLEGSEKLFF.

CDR3 DNA: TGTGCCAGCAGCCCGGGCACAGGGGGCTACGAGCAGTACTTC. It encodes CASSPGTGGYEQYF. The chain has TRBV5-4 and TRBJ2-7, with TRBD1 identical over 8 bases. Trimming at V came to 4 bases and at J to 3 bases, leaving 6 bases not matched to a gene. The CDR3 contains 14 residues. Germline V CDR1 and CDR2: SGHNT, YYREEE (reference sequence). Combining the CDR3 with reference TRBV5-4 and TRBJ2-7 gives the whole variable domain ETGVTQSPTHLIKTRGQQVTLRCSSQSGHNTVSWYQQALGQGPQFIFQYYREEENGRGNFPPRFSGLQFPNYSSELNVNALELDDSALYLCASSPGTGGYEQYFGPGTRLTVT.

The J gene is TRBJ1-3, the V gene TRBV10-1; D might be TRBD1 (5 bases). The V end was cut by 2 bases, the J end by 0 bases, with 11 bases between. CDR3 length equals 16 residues. CDR1 and CDR2 (germline): WNHNN, SYGVQD (reference sequence). This CDR3 reads CASSERDRNSGNTIYF. The CDR3, as DNA: TGCGCCAGCAGTGAGCGGGACCGAAACTCTGGAAACACCATATATTTT.

The CDR3 region is CASSFSGGESWDTQYF. The CDR3, as DNA: TGTGCCAGCAGCTTTAGCGGGGGGGAATCGTGGGATACGCAGTATTTT. The chain combines TRBV7-2 with TRBJ2-3, with 11 bases aligning to TRBD2. Germline V lookup: CDR1 SGHTA, CDR2 FQGNSA. V lost 3 bases to trimming and J lost 6 bases; unmatched junction nucleotides: 8. This CDR3 is 16 amino acids long.

The gene calls are TRBV4-3 and TRBJ2-7; 9 nucleotides agree with TRBD1. The CDR3 has 16 residues. The germline V gene has CDR1 LGHNA and CDR2 YSLEER. With V trimmed by 3 bases and J by 7 bases, 13 bases remained unmatched. The DNA of the CDR3 is TGCGCCAGCAGCCAGGGGCCGGGACAGGGTTTCGGAGAGCAGTACTTC. Translating gives CASSQGPGQGFGEQYF.

The chain carries TRBV6-1 and TRBJ1-1; D is undetermined. Deletions cut 4 bases from V and 6 bases from J, with 12 bases between. Germline CDR1 reads MNHNS; CDR2 reads SASEGT. CDR3 length: 13 amino acids. CDR3 bases: TGTGCCAGCAGTGCCCGACCCGGTCCTGAAGCTTTCTTT. It yields the protein CASSARPGPEAFF.

The chain carries TRBV7-6 and TRBJ2-2; D is ambiguous. The V and J ends lost 1 base and 0 bases respectively, with 9 bases between them. From germline, CDR1 is SGHVS and CDR2 FNYEAQ. This CDR3 has 16 residues. The DNA for the CDR3 is TGTGCCAGCAGCTTAGTGGAAACCGCGAACACCGGGGAGCTGTTTTTT. It codes for CASSLVETANTGELFF.

The gene calls are TRBV19 and TRBJ2-2; 7 bases agree with TRBD1. V gave up 4 bases and J gave up 9 bases; unmatched junction bases: 5. In germline, CDR1 is LNHDA, CDR2 SQIVND (reference sequence). CDR3 size: 13 residues. The CDR3 DNA follows: TGTGCCAGTAGTAAACAGGGGTTTTGGGAGCTGTTTTTT. It encodes CASSKQGFWELFF.

The chain joins TRBV15 to TRBJ2-1; 10 positions match TRBD2. V shed 5 bases and J 6 bases; nucleotides not matched to a gene: 7. The CDR3 extends over 15 amino acids. The germline CDR1 and CDR2 sequences are LNHNV and YYDKDF (reference sequence). The CDR3 nucleotides read TGTGCCACCAGCTTTCGGACTAGCGGACTCAATGAGCAGTTCTTC. Translated, it gives CATSFRTSGLNEQFF.

The chain combines TRBV5-4 with TRBJ2-1; unclear D gene. The germline V gene has CDR1 SGHNT and CDR2 YYREEE (reference sequence). This CDR3 is built from 13 residues. Trimming pared 4 bases from V and 7 bases from J, leaving 12 bases between. The CDR3 here is CASSANGWNEQFF. CDR3 nucleotides: TGTGCCAGCAGCGCCAACGGGTGGAATGAGCAGTTCTTC.

V is TRBV28 and J is TRBJ2-6; 8 bases line up with TRBD2. With 3 bases clipped from V and 0 bases from J, the junction kept 13 bases outside the gene matches. This CDR3 contains 20 residues. The germline V gene encodes CDR1 MDHEN and CDR2 SYDVKM. The DNA of the CDR3 is TGTGCCAGCAGTTTCGGGGGGGACACACAAACTGACTCTGGGGCCAACGTCCTGACTTTC. Translation: CASSFGGDTQTDSGANVLTF.